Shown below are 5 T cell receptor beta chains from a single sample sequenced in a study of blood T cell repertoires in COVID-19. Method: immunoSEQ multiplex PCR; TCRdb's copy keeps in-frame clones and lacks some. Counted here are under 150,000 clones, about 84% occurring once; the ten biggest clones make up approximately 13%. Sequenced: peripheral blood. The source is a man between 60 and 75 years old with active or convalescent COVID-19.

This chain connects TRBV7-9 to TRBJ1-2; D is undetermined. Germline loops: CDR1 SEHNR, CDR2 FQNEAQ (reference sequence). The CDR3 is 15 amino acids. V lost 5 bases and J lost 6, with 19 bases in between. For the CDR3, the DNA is TGTGCCAGCAGCGCCTTGGTAGACATTTTGGATGGCTACACCTTC. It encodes CASSALVDILDGYTF.

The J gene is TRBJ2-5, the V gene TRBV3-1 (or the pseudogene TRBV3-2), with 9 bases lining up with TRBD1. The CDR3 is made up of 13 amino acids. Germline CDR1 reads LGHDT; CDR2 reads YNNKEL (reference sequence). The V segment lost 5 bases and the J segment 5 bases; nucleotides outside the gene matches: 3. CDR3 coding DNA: TGTGCCAGCAGCAACAGGGGGCGCGAGACCCAGTACTTC. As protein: CASSNRGRETQYF.

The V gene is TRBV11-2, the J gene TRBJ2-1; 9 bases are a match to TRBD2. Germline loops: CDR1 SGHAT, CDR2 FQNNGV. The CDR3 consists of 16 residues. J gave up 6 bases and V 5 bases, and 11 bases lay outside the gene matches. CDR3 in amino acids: CASSPLKAGGGNEQFF. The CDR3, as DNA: TGTGCCAGCAGCCCATTAAAAGCGGGAGGAGGCAATGAGCAGTTCTTC. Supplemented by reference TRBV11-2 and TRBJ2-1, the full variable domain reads EAGVAQSPRYKIIEKRQSVAFWCNPISGHATLYWYQQILGQGPKLLIQFQNNGVVDDSQLPKDRFSAERLKGVDSTLKIQPAKLEDSAVYLCASSPLKAGGGNEQFFGPGTRLTVL.

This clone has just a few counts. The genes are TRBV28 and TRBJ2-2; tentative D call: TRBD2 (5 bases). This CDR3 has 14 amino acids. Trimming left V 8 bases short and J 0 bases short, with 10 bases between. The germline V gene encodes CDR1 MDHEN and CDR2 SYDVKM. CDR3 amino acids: CASLGSPNTGELFF. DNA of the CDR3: TGTGCCAGCCTGGGGAGCCCGAACACCGGGGAGCTGTTTTTT. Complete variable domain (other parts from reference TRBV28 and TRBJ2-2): DVKVTQSSRYLVKRTGEKVFLECVQDMDHENMFWYRQDPGLGLRLIYFSYDVKMKEKGDIPEGYSVSREKKERFSLILESASTNQTSMYLCASLGSPNTGELFFGEGSRLTVL.

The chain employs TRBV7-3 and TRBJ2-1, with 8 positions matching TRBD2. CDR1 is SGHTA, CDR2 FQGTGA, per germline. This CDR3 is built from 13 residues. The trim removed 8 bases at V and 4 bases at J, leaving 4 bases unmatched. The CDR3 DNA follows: TGTGCCAGCTCCACTAGCGGTTACAATGAGCAGTTCTTC. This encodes CASSTSGYNEQFF.